The 26 T cell receptor beta chains presented below share a single source sample, sequenced in a study of blood T cell repertoires in COVID-19. TCRdb's table, derived via immunoSEQ multiplex PCR, lists solely in-frame clones and lacks some. The data hold about 360,000 clones, with roughly 77% observed a single time. The sample taken for sequencing was peripheral blood. Receptors were obtained from a human donor with acute or convalescent COVID-19. The donor label of this sample is uncertain.

V is TRBV28 and J is TRBJ2-1, with TRBD2 identical over 13 bases. The CDR3 contains 14 residues. J lost 9 bases, V lost 10 bases, and 9 bases had no gene match. Germline V gene sequence: CDR1 MDHEN, CDR2 SYDVKM. The CDR3 region has the DNA TGTGCCACCACTAGCGGGGGGGCTCCCATTGAGCAGTTCTTC. Residues: CATTSGGAPIEQFF.

This clone was seen only once. The chain combines TRBV29-1 with TRBJ1-2, with D maybe TRBD1 (5 bases). The V gene lost 7 bases and the J gene lost 0 bases, with 15 bases spanning the gap. Germline V gene sequence: CDR1 SQVTM, CDR2 ANQGSEA. The CDR3 extends over 14 amino acids. The CDR3 reads CSATAGGTNYGYTF. The CDR3 DNA follows: TGCAGCGCCACAGCTGGGGGGACTAACTATGGCTACACCTTC.

To note about this clone: In the same sample, other DNA sequences code for this CDR3. This chain joins TRBV5-1 and TRBJ2-7; D might be TRBD2 (5 bases). Germline CDR1 and CDR2: SGHRS and YFSETQ. The CDR3 is made up of 14 amino acids. V gave up 0 bases and J gave up 2 bases, with 9 bases separating them. The CDR3 loop is CASSLAPGAYEQYF. The CDR3 DNA reads as TGCGCCAGCAGCTTGGCGCCCGGGGCCTACGAGCAGTACTTC.

This chain uses TRBV6-1 with TRBJ2-1, with TRBD2 matching over 9 bases. This CDR3 spans 17 amino acids. Germline CDR1 is MNHNS and CDR2 is SASEGT. V was clipped by 0 bases and J by 12 bases; unmatched bases: 15. The DNA of the CDR3 is TGTGCCAGCAGTGAAGCGCTAGGGACTAGCCCACGTGTAGGGCAGTTCTTC. Amino acids: CASSEALGTSPRVGQFF.

V usage is TRBV5-1 and J usage is TRBJ1-6; TRBD1 is a possible D gene (6 bases). Germline CDR1 reads SGHRS; CDR2 reads YFSETQ. CDR3 length: 14 amino acids. The V end lost 1 base, the J end lost 7 bases, and 9 bases lay between the germline ends. CDR3 sequence reads: CASSLWTDNSPLHF. The CDR3 DNA follows: TGCGCCAGCAGCTTGTGGACAGACAATTCACCCCTCCACTTT.

The chain uses TRBV5-1 and TRBJ1-2; D possibly corresponds to TRBD1 (5 bases). The CDR3 loop spans 13 amino acids. Trimming took off 4 bases at V and 6 bases at J, with 13 bases between the two ends. Looked up from germline, CDR1 is SGHRS and CDR2 is YFSETQ. CDR3 protein: CASSTQGTDGYTF. DNA for the CDR3: TGCGCCAGCAGCACCCAGGGTACTGATGGCTACACCTTC.

The J gene is TRBJ1-1, the V gene TRBV11-3; no firm D call. The CDR3 length is 13 residues. Germline assignment: CDR1 SGHNT and CDR2 YENEEA. Trimming took 3 bases from V and 5 from J, leaving 10 bases between them. CDR3: CASSLETRTEAFF. CDR3 DNA sequence: TGTGCCAGCAGCTTGGAGACTAGAACTGAAGCTTTCTTT.

Of note for this clone: Other DNA sequences in the same sample also yield this CDR3. The J gene is TRBJ1-5, the V gene TRBV18; D might be TRBD1 (5 bases). With 3 bases removed from V and 3 bases from J, the gap between germline ends came to 9 bases. This CDR3 spans 14 amino acids. Germline-derived CDR1 and CDR2 are KGHSH and LQKENI. Written as DNA, the CDR3 is TGTGCCAGCTCACCTCAGGGAAACAATCAGCCCCAGCATTTT. Translating gives CASSPQGNNQPQHF.

The chain carries TRBV20-1 and TRBJ1-2; D is unclear. Germline assignment: CDR1 DFQATT and CDR2 SNEGSKA (reference sequence). The V and J ends lost 3 bases and 4 bases respectively, with 15 bases between them. The CDR3 loop spans 14 amino acids. The CDR3 region has the DNA TGCAGTGCTAGTGGGTCGGGAGGTGGCTATGGCTACACCTTC. Its translation: CSASGSGGGYGYTF.

V usage is TRBV7-8 and J usage is TRBJ1-5, with 10 bases that match TRBD1. Losses at the gene ends were 5 bases for V and 5 bases for J; bases not matched to a gene: 9. CDR3 size: 16 residues. CDR1 is SGHVS and CDR2 is FQNEAQ in the germline V gene. For the CDR3, the DNA is TGTGCCAGCAGCCCCAAAGCCGGGACAGGGGATCAGCCCCAGCATTTT. Its protein product is CASSPKAGTGDQPQHF.

This clone was seen a handful of times. J is TRBJ2-5 and V is TRBV9, with TRBD2 as a possible D gene (6 bases). Trimming removed 0 bases from V and 1 base from J, with 13 bases in between. CDR3 size: 16 residues. Germline CDR1 is SGDLS and CDR2 is YYNGEE. CDR3 DNA: TGTGCCAGCAGCGTAGGTAGCGGCCTAGGCCAAGAGACCCAGTACTTC. Protein: CASSVGSGLGQETQYF.

This rearrangement joins TRBV27 to TRBJ2-3; TRBD1 matches at 8 bases. The V segment lost 5 bases and the J segment 2 bases; nucleotides outside the gene matches: 9. This CDR3 has 16 amino acids. Looked up from germline, CDR1 is MNHEY and CDR2 is SMNVEV (reference sequence). This CDR3 is CASSEHRGALTDTQYF. In DNA, the CDR3 is TGTGCCAGCAGTGAACACAGGGGGGCTCTCACAGATACGCAGTATTTT.

The chain employs TRBV29-1 and TRBJ1-2; 7 nucleotides agree with TRBD1. Germline CDR1 and CDR2: SQVTM and ANQGSEA. The CDR3 has 12 amino acids. Unmatched junction bases numbered 2, after V lost 7 bases and J lost 0 bases. CDR3 loop: CSAGQPNYGYTF. Written as DNA, the CDR3 is TGCAGCGCGGGACAGCCTAACTATGGCTACACCTTC.

CDR3 sequence reads: CASSLASQGAYGYTF. The DNA of the CDR3 is TGTGCCAGCAGCTTGGCCAGTCAGGGGGCCTATGGCTACACCTTC. The rearrangement links TRBV5-5 to TRBJ1-2; 8 bases are a match to TRBD1. V shed 0 bases, J shed 4 bases, and the junction held 5 bases outside the gene matches. Germline CDR1 and CDR2: SGHKS and YYEKEE (reference sequence). The CDR3 extends over 15 amino acids. Together with reference TRBV5-5 and TRBJ1-2, the CDR3 gives the full variable domain: DAGVTQSPTHLIKTRGQQVTLRCSPISGHKSVSWYQQVLGQGPQFIFQYYEKEERGRGNFPDRFSARQFPNYSSELNVNALLLGDSALYLCASSLASQGAYGYTFGSGTRLTVV.

The J gene is TRBJ2-3, the V gene TRBV6-5; 9 bases agree with TRBD2. J lost 2 bases, V lost 3 bases, and 3 bases had no gene match. CDR3 length equals 15 residues. Germline V gene lookup returns CDR1 MNHEY and CDR2 SVGAGI. Written as DNA, the CDR3 is TGTGCCAGCAGTTATCGCGGGGGGGTCACAGATACGCAGTATTTT. Translation: CASSYRGGVTDTQYF.

About this clone: At the DNA level, this CDR3 is encoded by other sequences in the same sample as well. This chain links TRBV4-1 with TRBJ1-2, with D unclear. This CDR3 spans 13 amino acids. Germline V lookup: CDR1 MGHRA, CDR2 YSYEKL. Trimming cost V 3 bases and J 3 bases, with 8 bases left between them. The CDR3: CASSQDSYYGYTF. DNA of the CDR3: TGCGCCAGCAGCCAGGACTCTTACTATGGCTACACCTTC.

CDR3 in amino acids: CASSWDRGANEQFF. Here the CDR3 DNA reads TGTGCCAGCAGCTGGGACAGGGGGGCCAATGAGCAGTTCTTC. The rearrangement uses TRBV11-3 and TRBJ2-1, with 11 bases identical to TRBD1. The trim removed 4 bases at V and 6 bases at J, leaving 2 bases unmatched. The CDR3 runs 14 residues. Germline loops: CDR1 SGHNT, CDR2 YENEEA.

The V gene is TRBV13, the J gene TRBJ2-5, with 8 positions matching TRBD2. Germline CDR1 PRHDT, CDR2 FYEKMQ (reference sequence). The CDR3 loop spans 13 amino acids. V trimming: 6 bases; J trimming: 7 bases; junction bases outside the gene matches: 7. The CDR3 region is CASRPTSVGTQYF. For the CDR3, the DNA is TGTGCCAGCAGACCGACTAGCGTTGGGACCCAGTACTTC.

The gene calls are TRBV6-5 and TRBJ1-4; TRBD1 agrees at 7 bases. The V gene's germline CDR1 is MNHEY and CDR2 SVGAGI. V shed 5 bases, J shed 0 bases, and the junction held 0 bases outside the gene matches. This CDR3 has 14 amino acids. The CDR3 is CASSTGATNEKLFF. CDR3 DNA: TGTGCCAGCAGTACAGGGGCAACTAATGAAAAACTGTTTTTT.

The chain links TRBV5-6 to TRBJ2-1; D gene unclear. The CDR3 length is 13 residues. The germline V gene has CDR1 SGHDT and CDR2 YYEEEE. Trimming took 0 bases from V and 10 from J, leaving 11 bases between them. The CDR3 DNA is TGTGCCAGCAGCTTGGCCGGTTTACGGGAGCAGTTCTTC. This translates into CASSLAGLREQFF.

V gene TRBV7-7 combines with J gene TRBJ2-7; tentatively, D is TRBD2 (5 bases). The CDR3 sequence is 14 residues long. Germline-derived CDR1 and CDR2 are SSHAT and FNYEAQ (reference sequence). V shed 8 bases and J shed 6 bases, with 20 bases lying between them. The CDR3 protein is CASSEGAALGEQYF. In nucleotides, the CDR3 is TGTGCCAGCTCTGAGGGAGCGGCGCTCGGCGAGCAGTACTTC. Complete variable domain (other parts from reference TRBV7-7 and TRBJ2-7): GAGVSQSPRYKVTKRGQDVTLRCDPISSHATLYWYQQALGQGPEFLTYFNYEAQPDKSGLPSDRFSAERPEGSISTLTIQRTEQRDSAMYRCASSEGAALGEQYFGPGTRLTVT.

The rearrangement joins TRBV11-2 to TRBJ1-4; the D is unclear. V lost 0 bases, J lost 0 bases, and 11 bases lay in between. The CDR3 is made up of 17 amino acids. From germline, CDR1 is SGHAT and CDR2 FQNNGV. CDR3 DNA: TGTGCCAGCAGCTTAGATCCAGGCTTTGCAACTAATGAAAAACTGTTTTTT. The encoded protein is CASSLDPGFATNEKLFF. Combining the CDR3 with reference TRBV11-2 and TRBJ1-4 gives the whole variable domain EAGVAQSPRYKIIEKRQSVAFWCNPISGHATLYWYQQILGQGPKLLIQFQNNGVVDDSQLPKDRFSAERLKGVDSTLKIQPAKLEDSAVYLCASSLDPGFATNEKLFFGSGTQLSVL.

The chain couples TRBV27 to TRBJ1-4; the D is unclear. CDR3 length: 14 residues. V was clipped by 0 bases and J by 8 bases, with 10 bases between them. The V gene's germline CDR1 is MNHEY and CDR2 SMNVEV (reference sequence). The CDR3 loop reads CASSLSGLGEKLFF. The DNA for the CDR3 is TGTGCCAGCAGTTTATCCGGGTTAGGAGAAAAACTGTTTTTT.

This sequence joins TRBV11-3 and TRBJ2-2, with D perhaps TRBD2 (5 bases). CDR1 is SGHNT, CDR2 YENEEA, per germline. The V and J ends lost 2 bases and 7 bases respectively, with 11 bases between them. There are 14 residues in the CDR3. CDR3 bases: TGTGCCAGCAGCTTAACCCCCCGGGGCGGGGAGCTGTTTTTT. Translated: CASSLTPRGGELFF.

This sequence joins TRBV6-5 and TRBJ1-4, with TRBD1 matching 8 bases. CDR1 and CDR2 (germline): MNHEY, SVGAGI. After removal of 7 bases from V and 8 bases from J, the junction contained 12 bases not matched to a gene. This CDR3 is built from 15 residues. CDR3 sequence (DNA): TGTGCCAGCACATCCGGGACAGGAGTTGGAGAAAAACTGTTTTTT. Translated: CASTSGTGVGEKLFF.

The chain uses TRBV6-5 and TRBJ2-5, with 7 bases identical to TRBD1. The CDR3 contains 14 residues. CDR1 is MNHEY, CDR2 SVGAGI, per germline. Losses at the gene ends were 2 bases for V and 3 bases for J; bases not matched to a gene: 3. The CDR3 DNA reads TGTGCCAGCAGTTACGTAGGACAGGAAGAGACCCAGTACTTC. Its translation is CASSYVGQEETQYF.